This paragraph covers one TCR beta chain sequence. Its antigen is currently unknown. The data stem from a study of T cell repertoires in cytomegalovirus infection. TCRdb recomputed calls from the reads with MiXCR, one row per CDR3 protein. This table holds about 900,000 distinct CDR3 sequences, roughly a third found once. Study outcomes and limitations: Dominant in the ex vivo response were TCR beta clonotypes restricted by HLA-C and specific for CMV. Of the TCR beta families, the public ones yielded a cumulative frequency that identified carriers of CMV plus the relevant HLA.

The sequencing here drew on cultured CD8+ T cells from PBMCs, taken from culture after CMV antigen stimulation. This clonotype originated in a human donor in good health (CMV status not recorded). Some clones in this sample may be carry-over from other donors' samples.

CDR3 in amino acids: CASSYRTGPGELFF. CDR3 nucleotides: TGTGCCAGCAGTTATCGGACGGGGCCCGGGGAGCTGTTTTTT. The chain combines TRBV6-2 or TRBV6-3 with TRBJ2-2; D tentatively reads TRBD1 or TRBD2 (5 bases each). Germline CDR1 MNHEY, CDR2 SVGEGT. The CDR3 runs to 14 residues. Trimming removed 3 bases from V and 6 bases from J, with 11 bases in between.